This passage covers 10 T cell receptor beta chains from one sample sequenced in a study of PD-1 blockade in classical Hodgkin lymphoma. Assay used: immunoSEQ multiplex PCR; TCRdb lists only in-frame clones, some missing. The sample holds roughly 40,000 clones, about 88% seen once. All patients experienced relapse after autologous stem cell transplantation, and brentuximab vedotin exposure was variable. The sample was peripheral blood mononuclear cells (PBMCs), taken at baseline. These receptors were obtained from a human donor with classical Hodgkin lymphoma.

Written as DNA, the CDR3 is TGTGCCAGCAGCTCCAGGGGGCGGAACAATCAGCCCCAGCATTTT. It encodes CASSSRGRNNQPQHF. The chain recombines TRBV7-8 with TRBJ1-5; 8 positions agree with TRBD1. The CDR3 totals 15 residues. Trimming removed 4 bases from V and 3 bases from J; junction bases left unmatched: 5. Germline assignment: CDR1 SGHVS and CDR2 FQNEAQ.

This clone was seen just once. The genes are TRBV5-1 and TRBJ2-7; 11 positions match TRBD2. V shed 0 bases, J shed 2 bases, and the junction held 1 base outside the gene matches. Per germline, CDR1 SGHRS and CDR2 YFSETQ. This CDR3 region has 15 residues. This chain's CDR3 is CASSLVAGGPYEQYF. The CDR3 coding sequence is TGCGCCAGCAGCTTGGTAGCGGGGGGGCCCTACGAGCAGTACTTC.

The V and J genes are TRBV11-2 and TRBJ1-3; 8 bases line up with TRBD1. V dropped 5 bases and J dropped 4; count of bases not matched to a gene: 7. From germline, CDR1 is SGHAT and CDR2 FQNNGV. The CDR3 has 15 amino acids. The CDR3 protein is CASSTRTGTGNTIYF. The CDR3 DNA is TGTGCCAGCAGCACTCGGACAGGGACAGGAAACACCATATATTTT.

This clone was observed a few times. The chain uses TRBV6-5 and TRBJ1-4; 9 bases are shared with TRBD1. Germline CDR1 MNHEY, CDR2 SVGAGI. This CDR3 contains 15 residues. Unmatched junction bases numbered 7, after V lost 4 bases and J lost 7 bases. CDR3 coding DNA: TGTGCCAGCAGTTTCGTCACAGGGGGCAGTGAAAAACTGTTTTTT. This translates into CASSFVTGGSEKLFF.

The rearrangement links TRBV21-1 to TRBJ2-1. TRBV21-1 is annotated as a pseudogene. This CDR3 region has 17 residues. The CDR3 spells CASSHLGRPGDYNEQFF. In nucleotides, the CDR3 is TGTGCCAGCAGCCACCTCGGGCGTCCCGGAGACTACAATGAGCAGTTCTTC.

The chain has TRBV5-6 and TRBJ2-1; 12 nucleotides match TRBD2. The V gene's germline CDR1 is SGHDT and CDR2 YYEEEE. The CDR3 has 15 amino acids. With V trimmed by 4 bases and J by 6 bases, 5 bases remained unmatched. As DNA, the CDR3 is TGTGCCAGCAGCGGGGGACTAGCGGGTATCAATGAGCAGTTCTTC. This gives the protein CASSGGLAGINEQFF. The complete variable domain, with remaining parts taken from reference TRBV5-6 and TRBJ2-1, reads DAGVTQSPTHLIKTRGQQVTLRCSPKSGHDTVSWYQQALGQGPQFIFQYYEEEERQRGNFPDRFSGHQFPNYSSELNVNALLLGDSALYLCASSGGLAGINEQFFGPGTRLTVL.

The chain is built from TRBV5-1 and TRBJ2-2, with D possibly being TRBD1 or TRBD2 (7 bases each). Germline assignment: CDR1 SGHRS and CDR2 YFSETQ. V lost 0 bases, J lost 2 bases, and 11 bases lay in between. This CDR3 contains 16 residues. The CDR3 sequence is CASSLARGGNTGELFF. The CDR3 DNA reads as TGCGCCAGCAGCTTGGCCAGGGGGGGAAACACCGGGGAGCTGTTTTTT.

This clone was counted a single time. The CDR3 region is CASSRLDSGTGELFF. The DNA of the CDR3 is TGCGCCAGCAGCCGGTTGGACAGTGGGACCGGGGAGCTGTTTTTT. The chain recombines TRBV5-1 with TRBJ2-2, with D possibly being TRBD1 (6 bases). V lost 4 bases and J 5 bases, leaving 15 bases between the germline ends. This CDR3 has 15 amino acids. Germline CDR1 reads SGHRS; CDR2 reads YFSETQ.

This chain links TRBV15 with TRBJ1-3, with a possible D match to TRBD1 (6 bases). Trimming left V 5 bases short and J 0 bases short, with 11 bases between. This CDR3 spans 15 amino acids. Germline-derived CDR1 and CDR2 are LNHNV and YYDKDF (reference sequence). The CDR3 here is CATSVDRSSGNTIYF. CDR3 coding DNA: TGTGCCACCAGCGTCGACAGGAGCTCTGGAAACACCATATATTTT.

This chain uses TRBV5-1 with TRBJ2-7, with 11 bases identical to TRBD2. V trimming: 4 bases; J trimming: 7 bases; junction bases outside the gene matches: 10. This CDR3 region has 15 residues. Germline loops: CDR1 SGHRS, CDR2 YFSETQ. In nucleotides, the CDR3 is TGCGCCAGCAGCGCACAACTAGCGGGGGTAGCGGAGCAGTACTTC. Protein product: CASSAQLAGVAEQYF.